One sample yielded the 11 T cell receptor beta chains listed below, sequenced in a study of blood T cell repertoires in COVID-19. Data came from immunoSEQ multiplex PCR; TCRdb stores just in-frame clones and leaves some out. The table lists 9,500 to 10,000 clones, about 81% of them singletons. The sample taken for sequencing was peripheral blood. Receptors were obtained from a man aged 55 to 70 with active COVID-19.

The chain recombines TRBV11-3 with TRBJ2-3, with 8 bases that match TRBD2. Germline values: CDR1 SGHNT, CDR2 YENEEA. V shed 1 base and J 0 bases; nucleotides not matched to a gene: 3. CDR3 size: 16 residues. The CDR3 DNA follows: TGTGCCAGCAGCTTAGGACTAGCGAAGAGCACAGATACGCAGTATTTT. Its protein is CASSLGLAKSTDTQYF.

The V gene is TRBV7-8, the J gene TRBJ2-7, with D tentatively TRBD1 (5 bases). Trimming removed 1 base from V and 5 bases from J, with 15 bases in between. Germline CDR1 is SGHVS and CDR2 is FQNEAQ. This CDR3 is built from 15 residues. The DNA for the CDR3 is TGTGCCAGCAGCTTAGGAGAAGGACACATGAACGAGCAGTACTTC. It is translated as CASSLGEGHMNEQYF.

This chain links TRBV18 with TRBJ1-3, with TRBD1 identical over 9 bases. This CDR3 is 17 amino acids long. The J segment lost 1 base and the V segment lost 3 bases, leaving 7 bases of the junction unmatched. The germline CDR1 and CDR2 sequences are KGHSH and LQKENI. CDR3 protein: CASSPFGQGSSGNTIYF. In DNA form, the CDR3 reads TGTGCCAGCTCACCGTTTGGACAGGGGTCATCTGGAAACACCATATATTTT.

The chain uses TRBV7-2 and TRBJ1-2; 7 bases line up with TRBD1. Germline CDR1 and CDR2: SGHTA and FQGNSA. CDR3 length: 17 amino acids. The ends lost 0 bases at V and 4 bases at J; junction bases unmatched: 11. CDR3: CASSLAEKVGTVYGYTF. CDR3 nucleotide sequence: TGTGCCAGCAGCTTAGCTGAGAAGGTTGGGACAGTCTATGGCTACACCTTC.

V is TRBV29-1 and J is TRBJ2-7, with D maybe TRBD1 (5 bases). CDR3 length: 15 amino acids. Germline-derived CDR1 and CDR2 are SQVTM and ANQGSEA. The V end lost 1 base, the J end lost 0 bases, and 13 bases lay between the germline ends. CDR3 region: CSVEGNRKSSYEQYF. In DNA, the CDR3 is TGCAGCGTTGAAGGGAACAGGAAAAGCTCCTACGAGCAGTACTTC.

The chain uses TRBV19 and TRBJ2-1; TRBD2 matches at 12 bases. From germline, CDR1 is LNHDA and CDR2 SQIVND (reference sequence). Germline trimming cut 4 bases from V and 7 bases from J; bases unmatched to any gene: 8. The CDR3 covers 16 residues. The CDR3 nucleotides are TGTGCCAGTAGTACTCGAGGGACTAGCGGGTCGAATGAGCAGTTCTTC. The encoded protein is CASSTRGTSGSNEQFF.

The chain carries TRBV28 and TRBJ1-6; D perhaps matches TRBD1 (5 bases). Germline assignment: CDR1 MDHEN and CDR2 SYDVKM. V was trimmed by 6 bases and J by 7 bases, leaving 16 bases between them. The CDR3 sequence is 15 residues long. In nucleotides, the CDR3 is TGTGCCAGCAGCTATGCGGGGGGTGGGAATTCACCCCTCCACTTT. It translates to CASSYAGGGNSPLHF.

This clone has only a few counts. The gene calls are TRBV5-1 and TRBJ2-2; TRBD2 aligns across 7 bases. V gave up 2 bases and J gave up 4 bases; unmatched junction bases: 5. The length of the CDR3 is 15 residues. The germline gives CDR1 SGHRS, CDR2 YFSETQ. This chain's CDR3 is CASSFLGGVTGELFF. The CDR3 bases are TGCGCCAGCAGCTTCCTTGGGGGGGTCACCGGGGAGCTGTTTTTT.

The rearrangement joins TRBV2 to TRBJ2-3; 9 bases are shared with TRBD2. This CDR3 spans 14 amino acids. Germline V gene data show CDR1 as SNHLY and CDR2 as FYNNEI. The junction had 7 bases not matched to a gene; V was cut back by 11 bases and J by 1 base. CDR3 residues: CASRAGGGTDTQYF. CDR3 nucleotides: TGTGCCTCTCGGGCGGGGGGGGGCACAGATACGCAGTATTTT. The variable domain in full, completed from reference TRBV2 and TRBJ2-3, reads EPEVTQTPSHQVTQMGQEVILRCVPISNHLYFYWYRQILGQKVEFLVSFYNNEISEKSEIFDDQFSVERPDGSNFTLKIRSTKLEDSAMYFCASRAGGGTDTQYFGPGTRLTVL.

The rearrangement links TRBV5-4 to TRBJ2-2; TRBD1 is a possible D gene (5 bases). In germline, CDR1 is SGHNT, CDR2 YYREEE (reference sequence). The CDR3 loop spans 16 amino acids. V lost 0 bases, J lost 0 bases, and 9 bases lay in between. The CDR3 bases are TGTGCCAGCAGCTTGGGTGGGGCGGCGAACACCGGGGAGCTGTTTTTT. This codes for CASSLGGAANTGELFF.

The chain combines TRBV30 with TRBJ1-2, with 9 bases identical to TRBD1. Germline assignment: CDR1 GTSNPN and CDR2 SVGIG (reference sequence). V was pared by 4 bases and J by 8 bases, with 8 bases of the junction left unmatched. The CDR3 is 13 amino acids. The CDR3 DNA sequence: TGTGCCTGGACCGGGACAGGGTTCGGCGGCTACACCTTC. Amino acid sequence: CAWTGTGFGGYTF.